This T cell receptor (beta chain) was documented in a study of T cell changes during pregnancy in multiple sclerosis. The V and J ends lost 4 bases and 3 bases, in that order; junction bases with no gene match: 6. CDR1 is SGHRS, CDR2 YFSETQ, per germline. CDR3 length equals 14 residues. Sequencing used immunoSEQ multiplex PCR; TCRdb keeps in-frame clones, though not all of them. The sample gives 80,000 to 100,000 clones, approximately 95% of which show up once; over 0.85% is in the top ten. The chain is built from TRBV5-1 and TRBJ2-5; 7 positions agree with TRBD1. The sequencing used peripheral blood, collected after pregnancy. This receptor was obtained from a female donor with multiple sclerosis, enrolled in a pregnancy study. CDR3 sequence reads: CASSNRGSKETQYF. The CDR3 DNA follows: TGCGCCAGCAGCAACAGGGGATCCAAAGAGACCCAGTACTTC.